This T cell receptor beta chain stems from a study of T cell repertoires in ileal Crohn's disease. In this sample, this clone is medium-sized. Specified time point: inflamed ileum from the surgical specimen. CDR1 SNHLY and CDR2 FYNNEI come from the germline V gene. CDR3 length: 15 residues. Trimming stripped 4 bases from V and 4 bases from J, with 14 bases between. Libraries were prepared by immunoSEQ multiplex PCR; TCRdb keeps only in-frame clonotypes and omits some of them. The sample records 15,000 to 20,000 clones, 70% to 80% being singletons. The receptor comes from an adult with Crohn's disease. The chain has TRBV2 and TRBJ1-3; no firm D call. Sequences were obtained from ileal tissue. This CDR3 reads CASSATDNSGNTIYF. The DNA for the CDR3 is TGTGCCAGCAGTGCCACTGACAATTCAGGAAACACCATATATTTT.